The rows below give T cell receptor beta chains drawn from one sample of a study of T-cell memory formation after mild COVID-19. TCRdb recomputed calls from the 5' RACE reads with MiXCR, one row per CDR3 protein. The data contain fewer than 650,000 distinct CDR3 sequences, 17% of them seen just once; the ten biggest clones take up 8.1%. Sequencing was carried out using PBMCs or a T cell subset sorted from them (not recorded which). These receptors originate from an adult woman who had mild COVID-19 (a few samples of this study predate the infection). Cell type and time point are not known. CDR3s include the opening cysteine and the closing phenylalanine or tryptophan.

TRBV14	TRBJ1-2	CASSQEGGQGHYGYTF
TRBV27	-	CASSSGTSGETQYF
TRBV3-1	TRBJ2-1	CASSQDRHNEQFF
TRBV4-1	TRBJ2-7	CASSRETFYEQYF
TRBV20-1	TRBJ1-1	CSASYRYEAFF
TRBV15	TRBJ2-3	CATRFRGGASDTQYF
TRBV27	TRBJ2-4	CASRRDGTKNIQYF
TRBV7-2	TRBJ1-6	CASSLGVSLHF
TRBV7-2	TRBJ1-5	CASSLDAGNQPQHF
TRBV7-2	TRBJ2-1	CASSLISGGPYNEQFF
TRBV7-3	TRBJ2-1	CASSYDSFNEQFF
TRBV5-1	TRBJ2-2	CASSIPTGTGGGELFF
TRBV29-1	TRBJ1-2	CSVDPGVDGYTF
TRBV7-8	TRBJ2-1	CASSARPPLAGAYNEQFF
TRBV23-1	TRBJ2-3	CASSQWCISTDTQYF
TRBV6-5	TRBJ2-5	CASSQGRLQETQYF
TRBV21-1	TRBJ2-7	CASSKERQGSLSEQYF
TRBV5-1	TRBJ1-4	CASSGRLEGLLDENEKLFF
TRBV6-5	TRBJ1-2	CASSTGHPQGYTF
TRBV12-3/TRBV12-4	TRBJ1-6	CASSPGTGFNSPLHF
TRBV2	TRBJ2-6	CAITGGANVLTF
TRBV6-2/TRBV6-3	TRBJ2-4	CASSSPGFQIRGLAKNIQYF
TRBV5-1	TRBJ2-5	CASSLDGTQYF
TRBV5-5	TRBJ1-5	CASSSYESTNQPQHF
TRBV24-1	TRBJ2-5	CATSGWDRSKETQYF
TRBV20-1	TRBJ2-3	CSRKGVPIDTQYF
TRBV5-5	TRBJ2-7	CASEGGRSYEQYF
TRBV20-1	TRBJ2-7	CSARLLAGISYEQYF
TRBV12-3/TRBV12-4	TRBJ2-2	CASSLYGASNTGELFF
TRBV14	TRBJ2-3	CASSKVVDTQYF
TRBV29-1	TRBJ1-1	CSVLLGQGAMNTEAFF
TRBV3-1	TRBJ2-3	CASSARTSWSDTQYF
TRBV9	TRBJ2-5	CASSVDGGGGETQYF
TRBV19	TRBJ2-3	CASSLEYTQYF
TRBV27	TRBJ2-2	CASSFAEGGAPGELFF
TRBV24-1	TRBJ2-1	CATSELTGLQGEQFF
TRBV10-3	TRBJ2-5	CAISESKDTRWYF
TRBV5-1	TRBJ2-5	CASSSSQETQYF
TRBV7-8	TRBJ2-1	CASSLVFGGWNEQFF
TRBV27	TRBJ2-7	CASGFRQGPYEQYF
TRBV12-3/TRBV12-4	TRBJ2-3	CASSPSRTSGVTDTQYF
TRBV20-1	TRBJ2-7	CSARSIVTAYEQYF
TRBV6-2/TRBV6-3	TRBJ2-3	CASRTSTDTQYF
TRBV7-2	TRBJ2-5	CASSLEQGETQYF
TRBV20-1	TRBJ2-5	CSAPGQGNVETQYF